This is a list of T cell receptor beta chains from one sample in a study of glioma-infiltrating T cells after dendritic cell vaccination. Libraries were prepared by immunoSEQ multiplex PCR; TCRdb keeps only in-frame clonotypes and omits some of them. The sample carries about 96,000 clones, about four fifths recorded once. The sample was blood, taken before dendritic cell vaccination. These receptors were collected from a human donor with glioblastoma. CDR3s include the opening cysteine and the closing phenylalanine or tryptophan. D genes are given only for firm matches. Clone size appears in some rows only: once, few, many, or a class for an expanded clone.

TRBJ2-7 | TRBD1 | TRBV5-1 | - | CASSSGTGYEQYF | TGCGCCAGCAGCTCCGGGACAGGCTACGAGCAGTACTTC
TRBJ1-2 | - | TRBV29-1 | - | CSVETGGGDGYTF | TGCAGCGTTGAAACCGGAGGGGGGGACGGCTACACCTTC
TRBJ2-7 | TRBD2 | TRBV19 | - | CASSARTSGSYEQYF | TGTGCCAGTAGTGCGAGGACTAGCGGGAGCTACGAGCAGTACTTC
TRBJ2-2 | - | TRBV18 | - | CASSPLGTGTTGELFF | TGTGCCAGCTCCCCCTTGGGAACAGGGACCACCGGGGAGCTGTTTTTT
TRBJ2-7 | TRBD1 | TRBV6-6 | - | CASIFVQGQGAYEQYF | TGTGCCAGCATATTCGTCCAGGGACAGGGGGCCTACGAGCAGTACTTC
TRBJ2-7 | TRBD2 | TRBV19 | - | CASSMASGGTYEQYF | TGTGCCAGTAGTATGGCTAGCGGGGGAACCTACGAGCAGTACTTC
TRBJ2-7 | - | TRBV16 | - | CASSQSGASNTWEQYF | TGTGCCAGCAGCCAATCGGGGGCATCAAATACTTGGGAGCAGTACTTC
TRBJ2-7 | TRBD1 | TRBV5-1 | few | CASSLGTGTNEQYF | TGCGCCAGCAGCTTGGGGACAGGTACTAACGAGCAGTACTTC
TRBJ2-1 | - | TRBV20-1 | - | CSARDGEQFF | TGCAGTGCTAGAGACGGTGAGCAGTTCTTC
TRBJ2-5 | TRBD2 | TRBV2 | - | CATTRLAIKETQYF | TGTGCCACCACTCGACTAGCTATAAAAGAGACCCAGTACTTC
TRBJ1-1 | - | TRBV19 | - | CASSDQGRALNTEAFF | TGTGCCAGTAGTGACCAGGGTAGAGCCTTGAACACTGAAGCTTTCTTT
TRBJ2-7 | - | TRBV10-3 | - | CAIRRTELTYEQYF | TGTGCCATCAGAAGGACTGAACTAACCTACGAGCAGTACTTC
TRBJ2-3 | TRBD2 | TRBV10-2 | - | CASSGAGDSTDTQYF | TGCGCCAGCAGTGGAGCGGGAGATAGCACAGATACGCAGTATTTT
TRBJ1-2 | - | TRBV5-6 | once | CASSLGRLQGRGYTF | TGTGCCAGCAGCTTGGGCAGACTCCAAGGCCGTGGCTACACCTTC
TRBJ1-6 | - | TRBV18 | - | CASSPVPDSPLHF | TGTGCCAGCTCACCTGTTCCAGATTCACCCCTCCACTTT
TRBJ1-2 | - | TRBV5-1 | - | CASSNGQTNYGYTF | TGCGCCAGCAGCAACGGACAGACTAACTATGGCTACACCTTC
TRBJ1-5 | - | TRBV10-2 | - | CASSERGTGNQPQHF | TGCGCCAGCAGTGAGCGGGGTACGGGCAATCAGCCCCAGCATTTT
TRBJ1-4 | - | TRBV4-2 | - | CASSQAATNEKLFF | TGTGCCAGCAGCCAGGCGGCAACTAATGAAAAACTGTTTTTT
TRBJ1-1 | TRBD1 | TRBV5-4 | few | CASSNPGQAYEAFF | TGTGCCAGCAGCAATCCGGGACAGGCATATGAAGCTTTCTTT
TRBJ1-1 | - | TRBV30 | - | CAWTKIGDLNTEAFF | TGTGCCTGGACGAAAATAGGGGACTTGAACACTGAAGCTTTCTTT
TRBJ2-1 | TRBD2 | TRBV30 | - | CAWTRLAGAYNEQFF | TGTGCCTGGACCCGACTAGCGGGGGCCTACAATGAGCAGTTCTTC
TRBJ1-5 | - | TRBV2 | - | CASKTGSHLSNQPQHF | TGTGCCAGCAAAACAGGTTCCCATCTTAGCAATCAGCCCCAGCATTTT
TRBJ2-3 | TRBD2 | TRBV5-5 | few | CASSLEASGRLTADTQYF | TGTGCCAGCAGCTTGGAGGCTAGCGGGAGACTAACGGCAGATACGCAGTATTTT
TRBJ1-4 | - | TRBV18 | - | CASSPAGKKKLFF | TGTGCCAGCTCACCGGCAGGGAAGAAAAAACTGTTTTTT
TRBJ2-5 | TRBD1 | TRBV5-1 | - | CASKDREETQYF | TGCGCCAGCAAGGACAGGGAAGAGACCCAGTACTTC
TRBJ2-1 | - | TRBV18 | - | CASSTFRGEQFF | TGTGCCAGCTCAACTTTCCGAGGTGAGCAGTTCTTC
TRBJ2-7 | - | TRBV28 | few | CASRSSGDPYEQYF | TGTGCCAGCAGATCCTCGGGGGACCCCTACGAGCAGTACTTC
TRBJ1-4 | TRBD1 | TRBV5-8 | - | CASSLEGQGNEKLFF | TGTGCCAGCAGCTTGGAAGGACAGGGGAATGAAAAACTGTTTTTT
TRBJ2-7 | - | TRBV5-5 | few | CASSLLPGHEYEQYF | TGTGCCAGCAGCTTACTCCCGGGACACGAGTACGAGCAGTACTTC
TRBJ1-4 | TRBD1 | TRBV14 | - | CASRVTGHEKLFF | TGTGCCAGCAGAGTGACAGGGCATGAAAAACTGTTTTTT
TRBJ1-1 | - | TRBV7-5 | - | CARSSGPGGSGNTEAFF | TGTGCCAGAAGCTCCGGGCCAGGGGGGTCGGGGAACACTGAAGCTTTCTTT
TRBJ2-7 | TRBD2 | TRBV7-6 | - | CASSIGTSGAPREQYF | TGTGCCAGCAGCATAGGGACTAGCGGGGCGCCCCGGGAGCAGTACTTC
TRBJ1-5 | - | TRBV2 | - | CASSFSQGPLNQPQHF | TGTGCCAGCAGCTTCTCACAGGGCCCGCTCAATCAGCCCCAGCATTTT
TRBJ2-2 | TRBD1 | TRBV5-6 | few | CASSLQGVSANTGELFF | TGTGCCAGCAGCCTCCAGGGGGTTAGCGCGAACACCGGGGAGCTGTTTTTT
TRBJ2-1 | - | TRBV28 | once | CASSFRSEQFF | TGTGCCAGCAGTTTCCGTAGTGAGCAGTTCTTC
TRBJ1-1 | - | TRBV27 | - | CASSPWTPTMNTEAFF | TGTGCCAGCAGTCCCTGGACACCTACCATGAACACTGAAGCTTTCTTT
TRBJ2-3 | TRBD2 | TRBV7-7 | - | CASSPGGWGTQYF | TGTGCTAGCAGCCCGGGAGGCTGGGGTACGCAGTATTTT